This passage covers 3 T cell receptor beta chains from one sample sequenced in a study of T cell repertoires in cytomegalovirus infection. TCRdb re-called the reads through MiXCR, storing one row per CDR3 protein. The table lists some 200,000 distinct CDR3 sequences, 8% to 10% of them singletons, with about 4.2% in the top ten. The sample comprised PBMCs. These receptor sequences come from a human donor in good health (CMV status not recorded). Some clones in this sample may be carry-over from other donors' samples.

The rearrangement uses TRBV14 and TRBJ1-2; no clear D gene. Germline CDR1 and CDR2: SGHDN and FVKESK. Trimming shortened V by 1 base and J by 3 bases, and 15 bases separated the two germline ends. The CDR3 extends over 16 amino acids. The CDR3, as DNA: TGTGCCAGCAGCCAAGTGGCGGGGTTTCGGGACTATGGCTACACCTTC. Protein: CASSQVAGFRDYGYTF.

As to this clonotype: This sequence may be a read error, since a much larger clone differs from it by one base. The V call is TRBV6-6, the J call TRBJ1-1; D gene uncertain. The CDR3 extends over 12 amino acids. The germline gives CDR1 MNHNY, CDR2 SVGAGI (reference sequence). Between the trimmed V and J ends, which lost 2 bases and 3 bases, there was a span of 4 bases. As DNA, the CDR3 is TGTGCCAGCAGTTACCCGGACACTGAAGCTTTCTTT. As protein: CASSYPDTEAFF.

This clonotype was observed at least ten times. The chain uses TRBV20-1 and TRBJ2-1; 7 nucleotides align to TRBD2. The CDR3 loop spans 15 amino acids. From germline, CDR1 is DFQATT and CDR2 SNEGSKA (reference sequence). J was trimmed by 2 bases and V by 3 bases; bases with no gene match: 7. The CDR3 region is CSASSWRGTYNEQFF. The DNA of the CDR3 is TGCAGTGCTAGTTCGTGGCGGGGGACCTACAATGAGCAGTTCTTC.